Following are 8 T cell receptor beta chains from one sample sequenced in a study of blood T cell repertoires in COVID-19. The data were produced by immunoSEQ multiplex PCR, yet TCRdb's version contains in-frame clones alone and is incomplete. The sample consists of 200,000 or so clones, roughly 88% of them appearing once. Sequencing was carried out using PBMCs or T cells enriched from blood (not recorded which). The receptors originated from a woman between 40 and 55 years old with acute COVID-19.

The rearrangement links TRBV18 to TRBJ1-1; 10 nucleotides match TRBD1. This CDR3 has 15 amino acids. The germline V gene has CDR1 KGHSH and CDR2 LQKENI. The V and J ends lost 6 bases and 1 base, in that order; junction bases with no gene match: 5. CDR3 sequence: CASSETGGKNTEAFF. The DNA of the CDR3 is TGTGCCAGCTCGGAGACAGGGGGCAAGAACACTGAAGCTTTCTTT.

This CDR3 is CASSLAPPSGFPEAFF. CDR3 coding DNA: TGTGCCAGCAGCTTAGCGCCGCCTTCAGGGTTTCCTGAAGCTTTCTTT. This sequence joins TRBV7-2 and TRBJ1-1; TRBD1 is a possible D gene (5 bases). Trimming cost V 0 bases and J 6 bases, with 17 bases left between them. CDR3 size: 16 residues. CDR1 SGHTA and CDR2 FQGNSA come from the germline V gene.

The chain uses TRBV7-9 and TRBJ1-2, with a possible D match to TRBD1 (5 bases). The CDR3 contains 14 residues. Per germline, CDR1 SEHNR and CDR2 FQNEAQ (reference sequence). Trimming stripped 3 bases from V and 4 bases from J, with 12 bases between. This CDR3 is CASSFGAGFYGYTF. Here the CDR3 DNA reads TGTGCCAGCAGCTTTGGCGCAGGGTTCTATGGCTACACCTTC.

The rearrangement links TRBV7-9 to TRBJ1-2; D perhaps matches TRBD1 (6 bases). CDR1 SEHNR and CDR2 FQNEAQ come from the germline V gene (reference sequence). The ends were cut back, 4 bases at V and 7 bases at J, with 10 bases in the middle. The CDR3 covers 12 residues. For the CDR3, the DNA is TGTGCCAGCAGCTCAGGGGTGGGTGGCTACACCTTC. Its protein product is CASSSGVGGYTF.

The V and J genes are TRBV20-1 and TRBJ1-1; the D is unclear. CDR3 length: 11 residues. Trimming removed 6 bases from V and 8 bases from J, with 13 bases in between. The germline V gene encodes CDR1 DFQATT and CDR2 SNEGSKA (reference sequence). This CDR3 is CSAAPAVEAFF. The CDR3 nucleotides are TGCAGTGCCGCCCCGGCGGTGGAAGCTTTCTTT.

The chain recombines TRBV11-3 with TRBJ2-7, with 7 positions matching TRBD1. The CDR3 length is 12 residues. CDR1 and CDR2 (germline): SGHNT, YENEEA. V was pared by 6 bases and J by 10 bases, with 9 bases of the junction left unmatched. The CDR3 nucleotides read TGTGCCAGCAGAGGACAGGACGGGGTTCAGTACTTC. Amino acid sequence: CASRGQDGVQYF.

The chain links TRBV11-2 to TRBJ2-1; 8 nucleotides agree with TRBD1. This CDR3 spans 17 amino acids. Germline CDR1 and CDR2: SGHAT and FQNNGV. V lost 4 bases to trimming and J lost 6 bases; unmatched junction nucleotides: 14. DNA of the CDR3: TGTGCCAGCAGCTGGTCCCGAAGGGACAGGAGCAGCAATGAGCAGTTCTTC. Translation: CASSWSRRDRSSNEQFF.

The rearrangement joins TRBV30 to TRBJ2-7; 8 bases line up with TRBD2. This CDR3 has 14 amino acids. The V segment lost 0 bases and the J segment 4 bases; nucleotides outside the gene matches: 5. Germline values: CDR1 GTSNPN, CDR2 SVGIG (reference sequence). In DNA form, the CDR3 reads TGTGCCTGGAGTGTATCGGGGGGGCCGTACGAGCAGTACGTC. This gives the protein CAWSVSGGPYEQYV.